What follows are 15 T cell receptor beta chains derived from one specimen sequenced in a study of TIL therapy for anti-PD-1-resistant metastatic lung cancer. As to time point: pre-treatment sample, taken before nivolumab and TIL therapy. The immunoSEQ assay was v3. The assay was immunoSEQ multiplex PCR, and TCRdb's table has in-frame clones only and misses some. The table has under 60,000 clones, 80% to 90% seen once; the top ten hold less than 6%. Sequences were derived from blood, sampled at baseline. These receptors originate from a person between 30 and 79 years old with non-small cell lung cancer.

CDR3: CASSLGPGSPQETQYF. As DNA, the CDR3 is TGTGCCAGCAGTTTAGGTCCGGGATCCCCCCAAGAGACCCAGTACTTC. The chain links TRBV28 to TRBJ2-5, with a tentative D call TRBD2 (5 bases). Germline V CDR1 and CDR2: MDHEN, SYDVKM. The CDR3 spans 16 residues. The ends were cut back, 2 bases at V and 1 base at J, with 14 bases in the middle.

A single count supports this clone. The chain couples TRBV12-3 or TRBV12-4 to TRBJ2-5; 9 nucleotides line up with TRBD2. Losses at the gene ends were 0 bases for V and 7 bases for J; bases not matched to a gene: 0. The CDR3 spans 13 residues. CDR3 sequence (DNA): TGTGCCAGCAGTTTAGCGCGGGGGGGGACCCAGTACTTC. Translating it yields CASSLARGGTQYF.

This sequence joins TRBV7-2 and TRBJ2-4; 8 bases agree with TRBD1. This CDR3 contains 15 residues. Germline CDR1 reads SGHTA; CDR2 reads FQGNSA. The ends lost 1 base at V and 9 bases at J; junction bases unmatched: 8. This chain's CDR3 is CASSLDRGYNSIQYF. The DNA for the CDR3 is TGTGCCAGCAGCTTAGACAGGGGGTATAATAGCATTCAGTACTTC.

This clone was seen only once. The chain couples TRBV10-3 to TRBJ1-6, with D unresolved. The CDR3 is made up of 14 amino acids. In germline, CDR1 is ENHRY, CDR2 SYGVKD. The V gene lost 0 bases and the J gene lost 10 bases, with 10 bases spanning the gap. CDR3 nucleotides: TGTGCCATCAGTGAGTCGTGGGATGGCTCACCCCTCCACTTT. Translated: CAISESWDGSPLHF.

The chain carries TRBV10-3 and TRBJ2-2, with 11 bases identical to TRBD1. The CDR3 length is 20 residues. Trimming removed 0 bases from V and 6 bases from J; junction bases left unmatched: 15. Germline V CDR1 and CDR2: ENHRY, SYGVKD. Here the CDR3 reads CAISESLDRGRKRSAGELFF. The CDR3 nucleotides read TGTGCCATCAGTGAGTCCCTGGACAGGGGGCGAAAGAGGAGCGCCGGGGAGCTGTTTTTT.

This clone came up once. The chain recombines TRBV30 with TRBJ1-1; D may be TRBD1 (5 bases). The CDR3 sequence is 16 residues long. Germline V lookup: CDR1 GTSNPN, CDR2 SVGIG (reference sequence). Deletions cut 1 base from V and 0 bases from J, with 15 bases between. CDR3 coding DNA: TGTGCCTGGAGTGGGAGCGCCCGAGGGGTGAACACTGAAGCTTTCTTT. It yields the protein CAWSGSARGVNTEAFF.

This chain connects TRBV7-2 to TRBJ2-7, with D perhaps TRBD1 (6 bases). CDR3 length: 12 residues. Germline-derived CDR1 and CDR2 are SGHTA and FQGNSA. V gave up 5 bases and J gave up 6 bases, with 11 bases separating them. The CDR3, as DNA: TGTGCCAGCAGCGCCACAGGGATCGAGCAGTACTTC. Protein sequence: CASSATGIEQYF.

This sequence joins TRBV9 and TRBJ1-3; weak D call: TRBD1 (6 bases). The CDR3 is 14 amino acids. The V gene lost 4 bases and the J gene lost 4 bases, with 12 bases spanning the gap. CDR1 is SGDLS and CDR2 is YYNGEE in the germline V gene. The CDR3 bases are TGTGCCAGCAGCCCCACCGGACAGGGAAACACCATATATTTT. It yields the protein CASSPTGQGNTIYF.

The genes are TRBV7-2 and TRBJ2-6, with D unclear. This CDR3 is built from 14 residues. V lost 1 base and J lost 0, with 1 base in between. From germline, CDR1 is SGHTA and CDR2 FQGNSA. CDR3 loop: CASSLGSGANVLTF. CDR3 sequence (DNA): TGTGCCAGCAGCTTAGGCTCTGGGGCCAACGTCCTGACTTTC.

In its sample, this clone was seen a few times. The chain uses TRBV28 and TRBJ2-2, with D perhaps TRBD1 (6 bases). CDR3 length: 14 residues. The germline V gene has CDR1 MDHEN and CDR2 SYDVKM. V lost 7 bases and J lost 4, with 13 bases in between. CDR3 nucleotide sequence: TGTGCCAGCAATGCGGACAGTTTCACCGGGGAGCTGTTTTTT. This sequence encodes CASNADSFTGELFF.

This CDR3 is CATHGLGQGSGANVLTF. The CDR3 DNA sequence: TGTGCCACCCATGGGTTAGGGCAGGGCTCTGGGGCCAACGTCCTGACTTTC. This rearrangement joins TRBV18 to TRBJ2-6, with D perhaps TRBD1 (5 bases). Trimming left V 10 bases short and J 0 bases short, with 19 bases between. Per germline, CDR1 KGHSH and CDR2 LQKENI. The CDR3 has 17 amino acids.

The chain joins TRBV18 to TRBJ1-6; 8 nucleotides match TRBD1. The CDR3 spans 15 residues. V lost 6 bases, J lost 5 bases, and 6 bases stayed unmatched. Germline V gene data show CDR1 as KGHSH and CDR2 as LQKENI. CDR3 sequence reads: CASSERQGNNSPLHF. The CDR3 coding sequence is TGTGCCAGCTCGGAGCGACAGGGGAATAATTCACCCCTCCACTTT.

The table lists this clone with a count of one. V and J are TRBV6-5 and TRBJ2-1; TRBD1 matches at 9 bases. The germline V gene encodes CDR1 MNHEY and CDR2 SVGAGI. The CDR3 consists of 16 residues. After removal of 4 bases from V and 4 bases from J, the junction contained 8 bases not matched to a gene. CDR3 coding DNA: TGTGCCAGCAGTTTCCAGACAGGGGGATTATACAATGAGCAGTTCTTC. This encodes CASSFQTGGLYNEQFF.

The chain joins TRBV27 to TRBJ2-1; D ambiguous. V lost 1 base and J 7 bases, leaving 14 bases between the germline ends. The CDR3 length is 15 residues. CDR1 and CDR2 (germline): MNHEY, SMNVEV (reference sequence). The CDR3, as DNA: TGTGCCAGCAGTTTATTGGGCGTCGGAAGGAATGAGCAGTTCTTC. Translation gives CASSLLGVGRNEQFF.

The chain couples TRBV21-1 to TRBJ2-7; the table's D call, TRBD1, has no DNA check behind it. TRBV21-1 is a recognized pseudogene. This CDR3 comprises 14 residues. The CDR3, as DNA: TGTGCCAGCAGCCGCAGGGGGAACTCCTACGAGCAGTACTTC. This codes for CASSRRGNSYEQYF.